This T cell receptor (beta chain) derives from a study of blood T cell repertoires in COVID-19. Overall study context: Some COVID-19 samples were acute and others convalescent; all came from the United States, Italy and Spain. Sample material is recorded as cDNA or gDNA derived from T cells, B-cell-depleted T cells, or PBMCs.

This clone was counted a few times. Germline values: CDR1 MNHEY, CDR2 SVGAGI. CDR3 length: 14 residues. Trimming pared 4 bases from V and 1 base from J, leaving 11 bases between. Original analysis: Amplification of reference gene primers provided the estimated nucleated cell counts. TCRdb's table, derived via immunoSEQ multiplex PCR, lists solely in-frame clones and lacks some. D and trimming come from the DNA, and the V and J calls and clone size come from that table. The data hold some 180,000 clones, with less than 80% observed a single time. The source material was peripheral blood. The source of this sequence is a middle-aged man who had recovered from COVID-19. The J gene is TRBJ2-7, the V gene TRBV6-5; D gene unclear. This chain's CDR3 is CASSSPGESYEQYF. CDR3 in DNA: TGTGCCAGCAGTTCCCCCGGAGAATCCTACGAGCAGTACTTC.